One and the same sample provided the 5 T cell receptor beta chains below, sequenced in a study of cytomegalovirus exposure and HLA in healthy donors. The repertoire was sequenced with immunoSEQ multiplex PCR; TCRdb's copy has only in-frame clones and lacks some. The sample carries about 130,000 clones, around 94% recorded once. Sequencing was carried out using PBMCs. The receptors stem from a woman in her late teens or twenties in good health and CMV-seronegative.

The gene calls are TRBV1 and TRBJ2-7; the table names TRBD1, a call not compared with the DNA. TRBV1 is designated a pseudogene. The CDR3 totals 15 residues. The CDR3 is CTSSQDRDFSYEQYF. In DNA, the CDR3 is TGCACCAGCAGCCAAGACAGGGATTTCTCCTACGAGCAGTACTTC.

This CDR3 reads CASSVTGMRNIQYF. The CDR3 coding sequence is TGTGCCAGCAGTGTGACAGGGATGCGGAACATTCAGTACTTC. The chain couples TRBV6-1 to TRBJ2-4, with 7 bases aligning to TRBD1. The germline V gene has CDR1 MNHNS and CDR2 SASEGT. There are 14 residues in the CDR3. V shed 4 bases and J 7 bases; nucleotides not matched to a gene: 7.

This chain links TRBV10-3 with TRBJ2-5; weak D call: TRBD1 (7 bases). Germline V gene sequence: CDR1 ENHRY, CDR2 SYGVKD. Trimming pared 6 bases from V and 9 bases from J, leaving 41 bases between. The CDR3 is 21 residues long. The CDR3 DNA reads TGTGCCATCAGGAGCCCTCTTGGAAGGAACGACAGGGATCAGCCAGGGGAGGCCCAGTACTTC. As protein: CAIRSPLGRNDRDQPGEAQYF.

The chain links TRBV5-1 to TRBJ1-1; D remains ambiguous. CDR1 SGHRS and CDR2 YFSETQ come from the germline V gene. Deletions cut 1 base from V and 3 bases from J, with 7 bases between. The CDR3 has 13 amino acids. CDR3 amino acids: CASSLPGYTEAFF. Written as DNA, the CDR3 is TGCGCCAGCAGCTTGCCAGGATACACTGAAGCTTTCTTT. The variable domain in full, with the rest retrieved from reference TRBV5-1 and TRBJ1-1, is KAGVTQTPRYLIKTRGQQVTLSCSPISGHRSVSWYQQTPGQGLQFLFEYFSETQRNKGNFPGRFSGRQFSNSRSEMNVSTLELGDSALYLCASSLPGYTEAFFGQGTRLTVV.

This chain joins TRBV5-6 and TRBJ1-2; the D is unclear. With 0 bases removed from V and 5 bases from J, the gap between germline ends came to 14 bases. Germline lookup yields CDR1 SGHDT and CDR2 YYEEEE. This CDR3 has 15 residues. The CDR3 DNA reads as TGTGCCAGCAGCTTGGGGGCCGGTGGGGAGTATGGCTACACCTTC. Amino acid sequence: CASSLGAGGEYGYTF.